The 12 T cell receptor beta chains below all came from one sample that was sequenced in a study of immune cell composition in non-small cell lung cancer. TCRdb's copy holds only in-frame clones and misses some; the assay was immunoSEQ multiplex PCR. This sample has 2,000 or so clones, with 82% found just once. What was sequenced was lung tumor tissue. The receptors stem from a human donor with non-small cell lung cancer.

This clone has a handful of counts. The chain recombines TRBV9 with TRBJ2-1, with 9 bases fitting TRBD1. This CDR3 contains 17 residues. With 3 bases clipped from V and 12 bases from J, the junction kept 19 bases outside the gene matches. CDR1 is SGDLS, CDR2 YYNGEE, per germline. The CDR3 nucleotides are TGTGCCAGCAGCGAATACTCCGGGACAGGGATTCCTTTGTCGCAGTTCTTC. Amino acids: CASSEYSGTGIPLSQFF.

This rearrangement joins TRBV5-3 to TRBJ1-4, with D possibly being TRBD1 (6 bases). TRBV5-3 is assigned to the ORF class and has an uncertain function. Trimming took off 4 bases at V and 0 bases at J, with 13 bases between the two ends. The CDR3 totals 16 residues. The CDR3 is CARSLGTRTTNEKLFF. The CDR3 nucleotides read TGTGCCAGAAGCCTGGGGACACGGACAACTAATGAAAAACTGTTTTTT.

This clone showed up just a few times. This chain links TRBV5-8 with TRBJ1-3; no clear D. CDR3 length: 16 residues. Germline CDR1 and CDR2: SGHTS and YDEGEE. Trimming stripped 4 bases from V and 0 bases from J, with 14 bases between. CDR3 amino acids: CASSRGLLSSGNTIYF. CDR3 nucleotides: TGTGCCAGCAGCCGTGGACTGCTTAGCTCTGGAAACACCATATATTTT.

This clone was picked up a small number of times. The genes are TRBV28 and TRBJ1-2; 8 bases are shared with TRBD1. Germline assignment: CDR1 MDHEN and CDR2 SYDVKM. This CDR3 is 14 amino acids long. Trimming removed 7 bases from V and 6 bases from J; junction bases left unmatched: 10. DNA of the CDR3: TGTGCCAGCATCCCCGGGACAGGTTTTAATGGCTACACCTTC. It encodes CASIPGTGFNGYTF.

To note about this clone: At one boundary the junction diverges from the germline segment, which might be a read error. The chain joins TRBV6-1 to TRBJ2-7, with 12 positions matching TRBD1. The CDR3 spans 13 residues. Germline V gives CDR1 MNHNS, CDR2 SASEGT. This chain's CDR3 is CASTIDRDRGPNF. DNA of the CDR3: TGTGCCAGCACCATCGACCGGGACAGGGGGCCAAATTTC.

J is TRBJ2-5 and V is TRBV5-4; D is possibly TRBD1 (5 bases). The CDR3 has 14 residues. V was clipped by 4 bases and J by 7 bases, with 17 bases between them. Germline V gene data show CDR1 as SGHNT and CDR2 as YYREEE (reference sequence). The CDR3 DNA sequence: TGTGCCAGCAGCCCGACAGCCACCTCGCTGACCCAGTACTTC. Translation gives CASSPTATSLTQYF.

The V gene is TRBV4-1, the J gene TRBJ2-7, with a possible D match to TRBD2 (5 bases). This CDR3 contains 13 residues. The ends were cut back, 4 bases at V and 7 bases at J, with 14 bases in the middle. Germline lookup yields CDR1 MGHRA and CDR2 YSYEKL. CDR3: CASSPREGGEQYF. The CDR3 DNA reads TGCGCCAGCAGCCCGCGTGAGGGTGGAGAGCAGTACTTC.

The CDR3 here is CASSLVRGNTGELFF. In DNA, the CDR3 is TGTGCCAGCAGCTTAGTAAGGGGGAACACCGGGGAGCTGTTTTTT. The chain joins TRBV11-3 to TRBJ2-2; a weak D match, TRBD1 (5 bases). The CDR3 is 15 residues long. Germline CDR1 is SGHNT and CDR2 is YENEEA. Trimming took off 1 base at V and 1 base at J, with 7 bases between the two ends.

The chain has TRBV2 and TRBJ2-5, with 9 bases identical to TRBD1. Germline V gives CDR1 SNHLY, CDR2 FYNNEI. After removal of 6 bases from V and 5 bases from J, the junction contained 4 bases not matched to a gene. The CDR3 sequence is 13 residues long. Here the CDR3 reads CASRPTGGETQYF. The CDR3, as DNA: TGTGCCAGCAGACCGACAGGGGGGGAGACCCAGTACTTC.

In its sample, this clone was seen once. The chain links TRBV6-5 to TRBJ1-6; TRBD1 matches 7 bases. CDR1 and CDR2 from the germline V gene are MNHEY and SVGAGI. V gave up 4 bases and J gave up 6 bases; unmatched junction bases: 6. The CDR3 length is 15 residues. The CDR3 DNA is TGTGCCAGCAGTTGGGGCCGGGACAGTAATTCACCCCTCCACTTT. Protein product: CASSWGRDSNSPLHF.

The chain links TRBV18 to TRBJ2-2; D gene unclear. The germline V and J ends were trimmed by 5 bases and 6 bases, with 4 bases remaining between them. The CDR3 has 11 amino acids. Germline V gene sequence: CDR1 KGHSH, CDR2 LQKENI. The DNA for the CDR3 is TGTGCCAGCTCATCTTCCGGGGAGCTGTTTTTT. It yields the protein CASSSSGELFF. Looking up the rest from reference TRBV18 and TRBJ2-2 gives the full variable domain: NAGVMQNPRHLVRRRGQEARLRCSPMKGHSHVYWYRQLPEEGLKFMVYLQKENIIDESGMPKERFSAEFPKEGPSILRIQQVVRGDSAAYFCASSSSGELFFGEGSRLTVL.

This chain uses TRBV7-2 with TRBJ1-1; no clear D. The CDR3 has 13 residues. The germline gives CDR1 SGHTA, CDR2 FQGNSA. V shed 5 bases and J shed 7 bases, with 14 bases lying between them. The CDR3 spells CASSPIGRGEAFF. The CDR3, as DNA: TGTGCCAGCAGCCCAATAGGCCGAGGTGAAGCTTTCTTT.